Listed here is a single T cell receptor beta chain. Recruits, aged 18 to 89 years, lived in 24 US areas. Per the authors' pipeline: Amplification of reference gene primers provided the estimated nucleated cell counts. Profiled with immunoSEQ multiplex PCR; TCRdb holds only in-frame clones, not every one. V and J calls and clone size are those listed in that table; D and trimming were worked out from the DNA. The sample gives just over 300,000 clones, about 91% of which show up once; 9.5% is in the top ten. These data belong to a study of blood T cell repertoires in COVID-19. The ends were cut back, 2 bases at V and 2 bases at J, with 8 bases in the middle. The CDR3 is 14 residues long. Looked up from germline, CDR1 is SGHNT and CDR2 is YYREEE (reference sequence).

The source is a woman aged 40 to 50 who had recovered from COVID-19. The specimen sequenced was PBMCs or T cells enriched from blood (not recorded which). V and J are TRBV5-4 and TRBJ1-5, with D maybe TRBD1 (5 bases). CDR3 protein: CASSFGGRNQPQHF. In DNA form, the CDR3 reads TGTGCCAGCAGCTTCGGGGGACGCAATCAGCCCCAGCATTTT.